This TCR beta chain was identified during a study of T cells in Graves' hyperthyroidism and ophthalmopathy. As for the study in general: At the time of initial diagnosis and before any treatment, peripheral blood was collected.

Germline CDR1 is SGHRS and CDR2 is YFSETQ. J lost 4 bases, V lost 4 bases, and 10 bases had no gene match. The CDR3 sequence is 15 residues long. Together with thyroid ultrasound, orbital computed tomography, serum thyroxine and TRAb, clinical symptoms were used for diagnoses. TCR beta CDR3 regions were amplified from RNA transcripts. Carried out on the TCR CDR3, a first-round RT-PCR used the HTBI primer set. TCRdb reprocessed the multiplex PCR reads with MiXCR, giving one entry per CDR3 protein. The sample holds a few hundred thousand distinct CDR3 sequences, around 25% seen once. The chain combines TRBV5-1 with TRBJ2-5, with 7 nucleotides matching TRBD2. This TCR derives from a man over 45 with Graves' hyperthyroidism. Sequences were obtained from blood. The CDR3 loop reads CASSGGDFPAETQYF. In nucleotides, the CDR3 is TGCGCCAGCAGCGGGGGGGACTTCCCAGCAGAGACCCAGTACTTC.